The sequence of this TCR beta chain was determined in a study of T cells in tuberculosis. Some clones are missing from TCRdb's copy, which holds only in-frame ones; the method was immunoSEQ multiplex PCR. The sample has roughly 24,000 clones, 97% seen once; the top ten hold 5% to 7.5%. This receptor was obtained from a donor between 5 and 29 years old with latent tuberculosis or without tuberculosis infection. Sequencing was done on a sample of PBMCs.

CDR3 sequence (DNA): TGTGCCAGCAGCTTACTAGGGGCCGGGCTTAATTCACCCCTCCACTTT. Protein: CASSLLGAGLNSPLHF. This chain joins TRBV7-3 and TRBJ1-6, with D possibly being TRBD1 (5 bases). The germline CDR1 and CDR2 sequences are SGHTA and FQGTGA. The CDR3 sequence is 16 residues long. V was clipped by 2 bases and J by 6 bases, with 14 bases between them. Full variable domain (rest looked up from reference TRBV7-3 and TRBJ1-6): GAGVSQTPSNKVTEKGKYVELRCDPISGHTALYWYRQSLGQGPEFLIYFQGTGAADDSGLPNDRFFAVRPEGSVSTLKIQRTERGDSAVYLCASSLLGAGLNSPLHFGNGTRLTVT.